This T cell receptor beta chain originates from a study of T cell responses to AZD1222 COVID-19 vaccine. Study-wide results and limits: Regions 160-218 and 743-854 held dominance among vaccine-associated CD4 TCRs, which spanned spike.

To note about this clone: The antigen remains unidentified.

Clones were sequenced by immunoSEQ multiplex PCR, and TCRdb holds only the in-frame ones, with some missing. Of some 120,000 clones listed, 75% to 95% are singletons. V lost 3 bases and J 12 bases, leaving 20 bases between the germline ends. Germline V gene sequence: CDR1 KGHSH, CDR2 LQKENI. The CDR3 consists of 14 residues. The sequenced sample was peripheral blood, obtained on day 0 of AZD1222 vaccination. The rearrangement joins TRBV18 to TRBJ1-2, with D perhaps TRBD1 (6 bases). The source of this sequence is an adult in good health. CDR3 protein: CASSPSSDSYFHTF. The CDR3 bases are TGTGCCAGCTCACCGAGCTCGGACAGCTACTTTCACACCTTC.